Following are 26 T cell receptor beta chains from one sample sequenced in a study of blood T cell repertoires in COVID-19. TCRdb's table, derived via immunoSEQ multiplex PCR, lists solely in-frame clones and lacks some. Altogether 100,000 to 150,000 clones are present, 80% to 90% being singletons, with the ten largest covering 18%. Sequenced input: peripheral blood. The receptors stem from a man aged 45 to 65 with active or convalescent COVID-19.

This chain connects TRBV29-1 to TRBJ2-3; 8 bases are a match to TRBD2. The CDR3 is 15 amino acids. After removal of 4 bases from V and 2 bases from J, the junction contained 8 bases not matched to a gene. Germline loops: CDR1 SQVTM, CDR2 ANQGSEA. CDR3 sequence reads: CSVGGSGAYTDTQYF. The CDR3 bases are TGCAGCGTTGGGGGTAGCGGGGCCTACACAGATACGCAGTATTTT.

The rearrangement uses TRBV5-1 and TRBJ1-1, with a weak D call TRBD1 (5 bases). This CDR3 has 15 residues. V was pared by 0 bases and J by 4 bases, with 13 bases between. Germline lookup yields CDR1 SGHRS and CDR2 YFSETQ. In DNA form, the CDR3 reads TGCGCCAGCAGCTTGGTGGAGGGGAGAGGCACTGAAGCTTTCTTT. Translating gives CASSLVEGRGTEAFF.

V usage is TRBV9 and J usage is TRBJ1-3, with D perhaps matching TRBD1 (5 bases). Germline CDR1 SGDLS, CDR2 YYNGEE. Trimming removed 3 bases at V and 2 bases at J, with 18 bases between. This CDR3 comprises 17 residues. The CDR3 DNA sequence: TGTGCCAGCAGCGCCGTAGGGGCAGGGTTAGCTGGAAACACCATATATTTT. Translation gives CASSAVGAGLAGNTIYF.

The V and J genes are TRBV19 and TRBJ2-2; 8 bases line up with TRBD1. This CDR3 is 15 amino acids long. Germline CDR1 reads LNHDA; CDR2 reads SQIVND (reference sequence). The V and J ends lost 1 base and 6 bases, in that order; junction bases with no gene match: 4. In DNA form, the CDR3 reads TGTGCCAGTAGTATAGTAGACAGGGGAGCCGGGGAGCTGTTTTTT. Protein product: CASSIVDRGAGELFF.

V usage is TRBV27 and J usage is TRBJ2-7; TRBD2 matches at 11 bases. Germline V gives CDR1 MNHEY, CDR2 SMNVEV (reference sequence). V lost 5 bases and J lost 1; bases outside the gene matches: 7. The CDR3 is 16 residues long. CDR3 amino acids: CASSPGLAGHSYEQYF. The DNA of the CDR3 is TGTGCCAGCAGTCCAGGACTAGCGGGTCATTCCTACGAGCAGTACTTC.

This sequence joins TRBV30 and TRBJ2-2; 10 positions agree with TRBD2. Germline V lookup: CDR1 GTSNPN, CDR2 SVGIG (reference sequence). This CDR3 contains 16 residues. V lost 5 bases, J lost 2 bases, and 8 bases stayed unmatched. This CDR3 reads CAWSEGLADNTGELFF. In nucleotides, the CDR3 is TGTGCCTGGTCCGAAGGACTAGCGGACAACACCGGGGAGCTGTTTTTT.

The rearrangement uses TRBV6-1 and TRBJ1-4, with no clear D. The CDR3 extends over 15 amino acids. With 3 bases removed from V and 0 bases from J, the gap between germline ends came to 8 bases. Per the germline V gene, CDR1 is MNHNS and CDR2 is SASEGT. CDR3 loop: CASSETPATNEKLFF. The CDR3 DNA reads as TGTGCCAGCAGTGAGACACCTGCAACTAATGAAAAACTGTTTTTT.

The CDR3 reads CASKRENTGELFF. DNA for the CDR3: TGTGCCAGCAAGAGGGAGAACACCGGGGAGCTGTTTTTT. V gene TRBV28 combines with J gene TRBJ2-2; tentative D call: TRBD2 (5 bases). CDR3 length equals 13 residues. Trimming removed 7 bases at V and 1 base at J, with 7 bases between. The germline CDR1 and CDR2 sequences are MDHEN and SYDVKM.

The V call is TRBV6-2 or TRBV6-3, the J call TRBJ1-6; maybe TRBD1 (6 bases). The CDR3 length is 16 residues. Germline CDR1 reads MNHEY; CDR2 reads SVGEGT. Trimming stripped 4 bases from V and 7 bases from J, with 17 bases between. The CDR3 loop is CASSFRDTRRNSPLHF. The CDR3 DNA sequence: TGTGCCAGCAGTTTCAGGGACACACGCAGAAATTCACCCCTCCACTTT.

The V and J genes are TRBV5-1 and TRBJ2-7; 10 nucleotides line up with TRBD1. Germline lookup yields CDR1 SGHRS and CDR2 YFSETQ. The CDR3 spans 19 residues. With 4 bases clipped from V and 6 bases from J, the junction kept 22 bases outside the gene matches. The chain's CDR3 is CASSRRDRGRKRELSEQYF. In nucleotides, the CDR3 is TGCGCCAGCAGCCGAAGAGACAGGGGGCGTAAGCGGGAGTTAAGCGAGCAGTACTTC. The full variable domain, in which reference TRBV5-1 and TRBJ2-7 provide the parts outside the CDR3, is KAGVTQTPRYLIKTRGQQVTLSCSPISGHRSVSWYQQTPGQGLQFLFEYFSETQRNKGNFPGRFSGRQFSNSRSEMNVSTLELGDSALYLCASSRRDRGRKRELSEQYFGPGTRLTVT.

This chain connects TRBV29-1 to TRBJ2-5; TRBD2 matches 7 bases. The CDR3 is 13 amino acids. The ends lost 3 bases at V and 2 bases at J; junction bases unmatched: 3. CDR1 SQVTM and CDR2 ANQGSEA come from the germline V gene. CDR3 in amino acids: CSVEGGDQETQYF. The CDR3 DNA is TGCAGCGTTGAGGGAGGGGATCAAGAGACCCAGTACTTC.

Written as DNA, the CDR3 is TGTGCCAGCAGCGTAGGAGGGACACTCACCTACGAGCAGTACTTC. Its protein is CASSVGGTLTYEQYF. This chain connects TRBV9 to TRBJ2-7; D is perhaps TRBD1 (6 bases). The CDR3 runs to 15 residues. Germline values: CDR1 SGDLS, CDR2 YYNGEE. Trimming took off 0 bases at V and 2 bases at J, with 12 bases between the two ends.

The rearrangement uses TRBV19 and TRBJ1-6, with TRBD1 matching 12 bases. The CDR3 covers 17 residues. V lost 5 bases and J lost 7; bases outside the gene matches: 9. Germline-derived CDR1 and CDR2 are LNHDA and SQIVND (reference sequence). CDR3 bases: TGTGCCAGTAGTCCCCGTGGCGGGACAGGGGGCAATTCACCCCTCCACTTT. It codes for CASSPRGGTGGNSPLHF.

In DNA, the CDR3 is TGCAGCGTTGAAGATCCTTGGCTTCTCACAGATACGCAGTATTTT. Its translation: CSVEDPWLLTDTQYF. V and J are TRBV29-1 and TRBJ2-3; D remains ambiguous. The germline CDR1 and CDR2 sequences are SQVTM and ANQGSEA. This CDR3 is built from 15 residues. With 0 bases removed from V and 2 bases from J, the gap between germline ends came to 12 bases.

The chain employs TRBV28 and TRBJ2-7; 8 bases map to TRBD1. With V trimmed by 6 bases and J by 2 bases, 6 bases remained unmatched. This CDR3 has 14 amino acids. From germline, CDR1 is MDHEN and CDR2 SYDVKM. CDR3 in amino acids: CASRSRQGPYEQYF. CDR3 DNA: TGTGCCAGCAGATCTCGACAGGGGCCCTACGAGCAGTACTTC.

This chain connects TRBV3-1 (or the pseudogene TRBV3-2) to TRBJ1-1, with no clear D. CDR1 LGHDT and CDR2 YNNKEL come from the germline V gene (reference sequence). Trimming stripped 2 bases from V and 1 base from J, with 14 bases between. The CDR3 covers 16 residues. The CDR3 nucleotides are TGTGCCAGCAGCCAATCTTCCACGCGGGCGAACACTGAAGCTTTCTTT. Its protein is CASSQSSTRANTEAFF.

The chain is built from TRBV5-6 and TRBJ2-7; the match to TRBD1 covers 8 bases. CDR1 and CDR2 from the germline V gene are SGHDT and YYEEEE. Trimming removed 1 base from V and 3 bases from J; junction bases left unmatched: 3. The CDR3 is 14 residues long. The CDR3 DNA sequence: TGTGCCAGCAGCTTGTTTGACAGGGGCTACGAGCAGTACTTC. Its translation: CASSLFDRGYEQYF.

This clone was picked up one time. The rearrangement uses TRBV6-2 or TRBV6-3 and TRBJ2-1; D might be TRBD2 (5 bases). The germline V gene has CDR1 MNHEY and CDR2 SVGEGT. Trimming took 4 bases from V and 6 from J, leaving 13 bases between them. This CDR3 is 14 amino acids long. CDR3 in amino acids: CASSLGSAGNEQFF. In DNA form, the CDR3 reads TGTGCCAGCAGTTTGGGCTCGGCGGGCAATGAGCAGTTCTTC.

This clone showed up just once. V is TRBV12-5 and J is TRBJ1-1, with 10 bases that match TRBD1. The CDR3 extends over 13 amino acids. Germline CDR1 and CDR2: LGHNT and FRNRAP. Germline trimming cut 10 bases from V and 5 bases from J; bases unmatched to any gene: 7. The CDR3 DNA reads as TGTGCTACCGTCGGGACAGGGGTTACTGAAGCTTTCTTT. This codes for CATVGTGVTEAFF.

The V and J genes are TRBV6-5 and TRBJ2-1; D call uncertain. The V end lost 8 bases, the J end lost 4 bases, and 15 bases lay between the germline ends. Germline values: CDR1 MNHEY, CDR2 SVGAGI. CDR3 length: 14 amino acids. CDR3 sequence reads: CASGRHLQYNEQFF. The CDR3 DNA follows: TGTGCCAGCGGAAGACACCTACAATACAATGAGCAGTTCTTC.

This clone appeared a few times. The chain links TRBV6-5 to TRBJ1-1; D ambiguous. The germline V and J ends were trimmed by 7 bases and 3 bases, with 12 bases remaining between them. Germline-derived CDR1 and CDR2 are MNHEY and SVGAGI. The CDR3 sequence is 13 residues long. This chain's CDR3 is CASIGRGYTEAFF. The CDR3 nucleotides are TGTGCCAGCATCGGTAGAGGGTACACTGAAGCTTTCTTT.

This clone was seen once. The V call is TRBV30, the J call TRBJ1-1; 7 nucleotides line up with TRBD1. Germline V gene sequence: CDR1 GTSNPN, CDR2 SVGIG (reference sequence). The CDR3 has 14 amino acids. The J segment lost 11 bases and the V segment lost 3 bases, leaving 15 bases of the junction unmatched. CDR3 in DNA: TGTGCCTGGAGCACCGGGACAGTCCGAAAGGAGGCTTTCTTT. It translates to CAWSTGTVRKEAFF. The full variable domain, completed using reference TRBV30 and TRBJ1-1, is SQTIHQWPATLVQPVGSPLSLECTVEGTSNPNLYWYRQAAGRGLQLLFYSVGIGQISSEVPQNLSASRPQDRQFILSSKKLLLSDSGFYLCAWSTGTVRKEAFFGQGTRLTVV.

This clone has a single count. The V and J genes are TRBV28 and TRBJ1-1, with D perhaps matching TRBD1 (5 bases). The CDR3 has 13 residues. The V gene lost 5 bases and the J gene lost 9 bases, with 16 bases spanning the gap. The germline V gene has CDR1 MDHEN and CDR2 SYDVKM. The CDR3 protein is CASSPTAGLQAFF. CDR3 in DNA: TGTGCCAGCAGTCCGACAGCCGGGTTACAAGCTTTCTTT.

The rearrangement joins TRBV12-5 to TRBJ1-1; TRBD1 might be the D (5 bases). Germline lookup yields CDR1 LGHNT and CDR2 FRNRAP. This CDR3 is built from 14 residues. V dropped 1 base and J dropped 0 bases, with 6 bases sitting between them. CDR3 in amino acids: CASGLGQMNTEAFF. CDR3 DNA sequence: TGTGCTAGTGGTTTGGGACAGATGAACACTGAAGCTTTCTTT. The whole variable domain, remainder taken from reference TRBV12-5 and TRBJ1-1, is DARVTQTPRHKVTEMGQEVTMRCQPILGHNTVFWYRQTMMQGLELLAYFRNRAPLDDSGMPKDRFSAEMPDATLATLKIQPSEPRDSAVYFCASGLGQMNTEAFFGQGTRLTVV.

The chain carries TRBV28 and TRBJ2-1, with TRBD1 identical over 7 bases. The CDR3 is 13 amino acids. CDR1 is MDHEN, CDR2 SYDVKM, per germline. V dropped 4 bases and J dropped 5; count of bases not matched to a gene: 2. In DNA form, the CDR3 reads TGTGCCAGCAGTTCACAGGGGAACAATGAGCAGTTCTTC. Protein: CASSSQGNNEQFF.

The chain employs TRBV29-1 and TRBJ2-1; 8 bases agree with TRBD2. V gave up 5 bases and J gave up 7 bases; unmatched junction bases: 4. The CDR3 runs 12 residues. Germline lookup yields CDR1 SQVTM and CDR2 ANQGSEA. The CDR3 nucleotides read TGCAGCGTTCAGGCGGGGGGTAATGAGCAGTTCTTC. Its translation: CSVQAGGNEQFF.